The 21 T cell receptor beta chains reported below all come from one sample, sequenced in a study of T cells in severe cutaneous drug reactions. Bulk and single-cell libraries used iRepertoire multiplex PCR with TCR subtype-specific primers. TCRdb reprocessed the multiplex PCR reads and keeps a single row for each CDR3 protein, giving no DNA. The data show 2,200 or so distinct CDR3 sequences, and the top ten clones hold 15% to 20%. Sequenced patients had Stevens-Johnson syndrome or toxic epidermal necrolysis caused by carbamazepine. Input material: PBMCs. These receptors were collected from a human donor with Stevens-Johnson syndrome, a severe cutaneous drug reaction.

Here the CDR3 reads CASSFSQGAGDEQYF. The chain carries TRBV6-2 or TRBV6-3 and TRBJ2-7; there is no DNA to check the TCRdb D call of TRBD1. There are 15 residues in the CDR3. Germline V gene sequence: CDR1 MNHEY, CDR2 SVGEGT.

CDR3 in amino acids: CASSESLSTDTQYF. V gene TRBV10-1 combines with J gene TRBJ2-3. Per germline, CDR1 WNHNN and CDR2 SYGVQD (reference sequence). CDR3 length: 14 residues.

This clonotype registers medium-sized by frequency. The J gene is TRBJ2-3, the V gene TRBV6-6; TCRdb picks TRBD2, but there is no DNA to check that call. CDR1 and CDR2 from the germline V gene are MNHNY and SVGAGI (reference sequence). The CDR3 has 16 amino acids. CDR3 sequence: CASSYSRGGRTDTQYF.

Its frequency marks this clonotype as medium-sized. This chain connects TRBV7-2 to TRBJ2-7; TCRdb outputs TRBD1, but without DNA this stays unchecked. The germline V gene encodes CDR1 SGHTA and CDR2 FQGNSA. There are 15 residues in the CDR3. CDR3 amino acids: CASSPGPGQGAEQYF.

Considering frequency, this clonotype is large. The rearrangement links TRBV6-2 or TRBV6-3 to TRBJ2-7. The CDR3 consists of 13 residues. CDR1 is MNHEY, CDR2 SVGEGT, per germline. The CDR3 loop is CASSYWTGYEQYF.

According to its frequency, this clonotype is large (0.1 to 1%). V gene TRBV27 combines with J gene TRBJ2-5; TCRdb gives TRBD1 as the D gene, but with no DNA this cannot be confirmed. Germline CDR1 MNHEY, CDR2 SMNVEV (reference sequence). CDR3 size: 15 residues. CDR3 sequence reads: CASSAPGQNQETQYF.

Judged by frequency, this clonotype is medium-sized. The chain joins TRBV4-1 to TRBJ2-7; TCRdb gives TRBD2 as the D gene, but with no DNA this cannot be confirmed. The CDR3 totals 14 residues. Germline lookup yields CDR1 MGHRA and CDR2 YSYEKL. The CDR3 here is CASSQDGGAYEQYF.

This clonotype is medium-sized by frequency. The J gene is TRBJ1-5, the V gene TRBV2; TCRdb gives TRBD1 as the D gene, but with no DNA this cannot be confirmed. The germline CDR1 and CDR2 sequences are SNHLY and FYNNEI. The length of the CDR3 is 13 residues. CDR3 amino acids: CASRGQGNQPQHF.

CDR3 sequence: CASSPIPGQSYNEQFF. The chain combines TRBV5-5 with TRBJ2-1; TCRdb gives TRBD1 as the D gene, but with no DNA this cannot be confirmed. CDR1 and CDR2 from the germline V gene are SGHKS and YYEKEE (reference sequence). The length of the CDR3 is 16 residues.

This clonotype is classed as large (0.1 to 1%) by frequency. The J gene is TRBJ1-1, the V gene TRBV4-1. The CDR3 length is 11 residues. CDR1 MGHRA and CDR2 YSYEKL come from the germline V gene. The CDR3 loop is CASRGNTEAFF.

This clonotype is labeled medium-sized based on frequency. J is TRBJ1-1 and V is TRBV10-2. This CDR3 is 11 amino acids long. CDR1 is WSHSY, CDR2 SAAADI, per germline. The CDR3 region is CASSEGFEAFF.

This clonotype is classed as large by frequency. The rearrangement uses TRBV27 and TRBJ1-6. The germline gives CDR1 MNHEY, CDR2 SMNVEV (reference sequence). The CDR3 contains 14 residues. The CDR3 sequence is CASSLSILGSPLHF.

This clonotype shows up as medium-sized by frequency. Here the CDR3 reads CASSLTQKAFF. The rearrangement links TRBV13 to TRBJ1-1. The V gene's germline CDR1 is PRHDT and CDR2 FYEKMQ (reference sequence). This CDR3 comprises 11 residues.

This clonotype ranks as medium-sized in terms of frequency. The V and J genes are TRBV3-1 and TRBJ1-5. Germline-derived CDR1 and CDR2 are LGHDT and YNNKEL (reference sequence). This CDR3 has 15 residues. CDR3 loop: CASSHPTASNQPQHF.

Its frequency marks this clonotype as medium-sized. This rearrangement joins TRBV7-9 to TRBJ2-3; TCRdb's assignment of TRBD2 cannot be checked, as there is no DNA. CDR3 length equals 16 residues. The germline CDR1 and CDR2 sequences are SEHNR and FQNEAQ (reference sequence). The CDR3 loop is CASSFSGTSLSDTQYF.

This clonotype is medium-sized (0.01 to 0.1%) by frequency. V and J are TRBV5-6 and TRBJ2-5; TCRdb indicates TRBD2, and absent DNA this call remains unverified. CDR1 and CDR2 (germline): SGHDT, YYEEEE. The CDR3 has 15 residues. The CDR3 spells CASSAAFSGLETQYF.

This clonotype is medium-sized (0.01 to 0.1%) by frequency. The chain carries TRBV24-1 and TRBJ2-1. Germline CDR1 KGHDR, CDR2 SFDVKD. The CDR3 has 12 amino acids. The CDR3 is CATENAVLEQFF.

This clonotype shows up as medium-sized by frequency. The chain employs TRBV5-4 and TRBJ1-1; with no DNA, the TCRdb D assignment of TRBD1 cannot be verified. The CDR3 runs to 15 residues. Germline V CDR1 and CDR2: SGHNT, YYREEE (reference sequence). This chain's CDR3 is CASRPGGGLGFEAFF.

V usage is TRBV15 and J usage is TRBJ2-3; TCRdb returns TRBD1, unconfirmable since there is no DNA. Germline V gives CDR1 LNHNV, CDR2 YYDKDF (reference sequence). The CDR3 has 14 amino acids. The CDR3 sequence is CATSPGGSTDTQYF.

The rearrangement uses TRBV12-3 or TRBV12-4 and TRBJ2-5; checking the TCRdb D call of TRBD2 is not possible without DNA. The CDR3 extends over 15 amino acids. This chain's CDR3 is CASSPGLAGVETQYF.

This chain connects TRBV20-1 to TRBJ2-2; without DNA, the TCRdb call of TRBD1 cannot be checked. This CDR3 region has 16 residues. Germline values: CDR1 DFQATT, CDR2 SNEGSKA (reference sequence). CDR3 sequence reads: CSARDGDRATSGELFF.